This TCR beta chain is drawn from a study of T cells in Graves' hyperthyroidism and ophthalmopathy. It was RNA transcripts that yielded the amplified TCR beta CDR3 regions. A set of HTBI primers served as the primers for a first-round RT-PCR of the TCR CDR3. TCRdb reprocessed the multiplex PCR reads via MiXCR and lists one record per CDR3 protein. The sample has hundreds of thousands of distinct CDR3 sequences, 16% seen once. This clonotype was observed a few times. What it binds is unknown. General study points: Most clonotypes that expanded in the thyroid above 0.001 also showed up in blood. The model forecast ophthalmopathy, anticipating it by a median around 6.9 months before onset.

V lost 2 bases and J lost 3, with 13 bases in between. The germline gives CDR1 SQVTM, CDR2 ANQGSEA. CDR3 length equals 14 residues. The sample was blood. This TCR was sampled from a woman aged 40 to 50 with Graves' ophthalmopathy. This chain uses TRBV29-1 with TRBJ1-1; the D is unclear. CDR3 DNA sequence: TGCAGCGTTGAATTTGGCCCGACGCACACTGAAGCTTTCTTT. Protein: CSVEFGPTHTEAFF.